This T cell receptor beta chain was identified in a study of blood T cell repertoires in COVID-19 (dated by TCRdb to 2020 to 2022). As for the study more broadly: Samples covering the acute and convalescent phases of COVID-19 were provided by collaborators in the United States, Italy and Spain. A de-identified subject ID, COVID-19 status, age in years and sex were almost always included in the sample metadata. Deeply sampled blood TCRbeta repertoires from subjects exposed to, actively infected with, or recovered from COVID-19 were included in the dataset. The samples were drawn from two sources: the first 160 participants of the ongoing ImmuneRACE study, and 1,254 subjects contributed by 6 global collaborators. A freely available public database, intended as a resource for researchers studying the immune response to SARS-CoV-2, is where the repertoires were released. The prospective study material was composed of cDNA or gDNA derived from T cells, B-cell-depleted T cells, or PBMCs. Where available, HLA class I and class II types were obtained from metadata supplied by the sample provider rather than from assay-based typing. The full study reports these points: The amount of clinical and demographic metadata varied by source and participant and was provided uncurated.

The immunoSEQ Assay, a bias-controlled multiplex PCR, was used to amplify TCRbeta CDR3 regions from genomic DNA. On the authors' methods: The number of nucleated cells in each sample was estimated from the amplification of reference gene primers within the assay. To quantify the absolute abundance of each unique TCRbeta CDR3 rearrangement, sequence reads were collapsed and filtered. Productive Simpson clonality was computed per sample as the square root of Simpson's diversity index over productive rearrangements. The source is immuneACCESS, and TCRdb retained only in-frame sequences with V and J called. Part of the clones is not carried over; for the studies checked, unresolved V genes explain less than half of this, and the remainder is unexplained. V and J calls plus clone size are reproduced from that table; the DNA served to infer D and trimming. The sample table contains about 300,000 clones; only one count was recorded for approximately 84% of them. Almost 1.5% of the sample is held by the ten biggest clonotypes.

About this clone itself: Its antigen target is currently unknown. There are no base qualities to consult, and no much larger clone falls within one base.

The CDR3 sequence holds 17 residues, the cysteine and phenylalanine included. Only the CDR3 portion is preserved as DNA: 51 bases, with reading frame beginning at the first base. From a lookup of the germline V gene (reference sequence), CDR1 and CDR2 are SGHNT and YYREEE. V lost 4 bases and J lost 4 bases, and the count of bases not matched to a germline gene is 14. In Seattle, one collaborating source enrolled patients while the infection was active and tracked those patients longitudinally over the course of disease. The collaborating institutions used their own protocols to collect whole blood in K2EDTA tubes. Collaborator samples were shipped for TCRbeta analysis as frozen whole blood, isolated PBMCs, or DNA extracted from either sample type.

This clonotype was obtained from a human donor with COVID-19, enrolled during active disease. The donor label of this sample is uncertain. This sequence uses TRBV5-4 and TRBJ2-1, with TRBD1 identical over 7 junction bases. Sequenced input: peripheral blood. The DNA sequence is TGTGCCAGCAGCCGAGGGGGAGAAGGGGGCTGGTACAATGAGCAGTTCTTC. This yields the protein CASSRGGEGGWYNEQFF.